The sequence of this TCR beta chain was determined in a study of vaccination and CD4 T cells after COVID-19. Background on the study: Convalescent donors: six male, four female; seven Caucasian, two Asian, one multiracial, two Hispanic. Cells were stimulated with overlapping spike peptides from SARS-CoV-2, HCoV-NL63, HCoV-OC43 and HCoV-229E.

The Oncomine TCR Beta short-read assay sequenced DNA from cultured CD4+ T cells. TCRdb analysed the PCR reads with MiXCR anew, one entry per CDR3 protein. The table has roughly 23,000 distinct CDR3 sequences, about 67% seen once. Treatment specified: roughly 11-day PBMC culture with coronavirus spike peptide pools or control peptides (ViraFEST assay). Under the ViraFEST approach, antigen-specific T cells were expanded with peptide pools and TCRs subsequently sequenced. Following a culture period (less than eleven days), negative selection was used to isolate CD4+ T cells. Concerning this clonotype itself: Its antigen is currently unknown.

The CDR3 extends over 15 amino acids. J gave up 2 bases and V 5 bases, and 9 bases lay outside the gene matches. Germline V gene data show CDR1 as DFQATT and CDR2 as SNEGSKA (reference sequence). The sequences come from CD4+ T cells from blood, cultured in vitro, collected after SARS-CoV-2 vaccination. The rearrangement links TRBV20-1 to TRBJ2-5; 9 nucleotides agree with TRBD2. The sequence was collected from a human donor who received a COVID-19 vaccine. The CDR3 spells CSAPRVAGVQETQYF. Written as DNA, the CDR3 is TGCAGTGCTCCCCGGGTAGCGGGGGTACAAGAGACCCAGTACTTC.